This TCR beta chain is drawn from a study of a mutant IDH1 vaccine in newly diagnosed glioma. On the study more broadly: Patients previously underwent radiotherapy, temozolomide, or both, and most underwent both.

Indicated time point: week 11, during vaccination. Each vaccine dose was 300 ug of mutant IDH1 20-mer peptide, with topical imiquimod. CDR3 size: 11 residues. The germline CDR1 and CDR2 sequences are SNHLY and FYNNEI. Trimming took 5 bases from V and 6 from J, leaving 8 bases between them. As regards this clone: Its antigen remains unknown.

The data were produced by immunoSEQ multiplex PCR, yet TCRdb's version contains in-frame clones alone and is incomplete. The sample contains 110,000 or so clones, about 90% of which appear only once. This specimen consisted of PBMCs, obtained from a glioma patient whose treatment included an IDH1 peptide vaccine. The J gene is TRBJ2-7, the V gene TRBV2; D call uncertain. This TCR was sampled from a woman between 45 and 60 years old with glioma. The CDR3 sequence is CASSYNSEQYF. The CDR3 DNA sequence: TGTGCCAGCAGTTACAATTCCGAGCAGTACTTC.